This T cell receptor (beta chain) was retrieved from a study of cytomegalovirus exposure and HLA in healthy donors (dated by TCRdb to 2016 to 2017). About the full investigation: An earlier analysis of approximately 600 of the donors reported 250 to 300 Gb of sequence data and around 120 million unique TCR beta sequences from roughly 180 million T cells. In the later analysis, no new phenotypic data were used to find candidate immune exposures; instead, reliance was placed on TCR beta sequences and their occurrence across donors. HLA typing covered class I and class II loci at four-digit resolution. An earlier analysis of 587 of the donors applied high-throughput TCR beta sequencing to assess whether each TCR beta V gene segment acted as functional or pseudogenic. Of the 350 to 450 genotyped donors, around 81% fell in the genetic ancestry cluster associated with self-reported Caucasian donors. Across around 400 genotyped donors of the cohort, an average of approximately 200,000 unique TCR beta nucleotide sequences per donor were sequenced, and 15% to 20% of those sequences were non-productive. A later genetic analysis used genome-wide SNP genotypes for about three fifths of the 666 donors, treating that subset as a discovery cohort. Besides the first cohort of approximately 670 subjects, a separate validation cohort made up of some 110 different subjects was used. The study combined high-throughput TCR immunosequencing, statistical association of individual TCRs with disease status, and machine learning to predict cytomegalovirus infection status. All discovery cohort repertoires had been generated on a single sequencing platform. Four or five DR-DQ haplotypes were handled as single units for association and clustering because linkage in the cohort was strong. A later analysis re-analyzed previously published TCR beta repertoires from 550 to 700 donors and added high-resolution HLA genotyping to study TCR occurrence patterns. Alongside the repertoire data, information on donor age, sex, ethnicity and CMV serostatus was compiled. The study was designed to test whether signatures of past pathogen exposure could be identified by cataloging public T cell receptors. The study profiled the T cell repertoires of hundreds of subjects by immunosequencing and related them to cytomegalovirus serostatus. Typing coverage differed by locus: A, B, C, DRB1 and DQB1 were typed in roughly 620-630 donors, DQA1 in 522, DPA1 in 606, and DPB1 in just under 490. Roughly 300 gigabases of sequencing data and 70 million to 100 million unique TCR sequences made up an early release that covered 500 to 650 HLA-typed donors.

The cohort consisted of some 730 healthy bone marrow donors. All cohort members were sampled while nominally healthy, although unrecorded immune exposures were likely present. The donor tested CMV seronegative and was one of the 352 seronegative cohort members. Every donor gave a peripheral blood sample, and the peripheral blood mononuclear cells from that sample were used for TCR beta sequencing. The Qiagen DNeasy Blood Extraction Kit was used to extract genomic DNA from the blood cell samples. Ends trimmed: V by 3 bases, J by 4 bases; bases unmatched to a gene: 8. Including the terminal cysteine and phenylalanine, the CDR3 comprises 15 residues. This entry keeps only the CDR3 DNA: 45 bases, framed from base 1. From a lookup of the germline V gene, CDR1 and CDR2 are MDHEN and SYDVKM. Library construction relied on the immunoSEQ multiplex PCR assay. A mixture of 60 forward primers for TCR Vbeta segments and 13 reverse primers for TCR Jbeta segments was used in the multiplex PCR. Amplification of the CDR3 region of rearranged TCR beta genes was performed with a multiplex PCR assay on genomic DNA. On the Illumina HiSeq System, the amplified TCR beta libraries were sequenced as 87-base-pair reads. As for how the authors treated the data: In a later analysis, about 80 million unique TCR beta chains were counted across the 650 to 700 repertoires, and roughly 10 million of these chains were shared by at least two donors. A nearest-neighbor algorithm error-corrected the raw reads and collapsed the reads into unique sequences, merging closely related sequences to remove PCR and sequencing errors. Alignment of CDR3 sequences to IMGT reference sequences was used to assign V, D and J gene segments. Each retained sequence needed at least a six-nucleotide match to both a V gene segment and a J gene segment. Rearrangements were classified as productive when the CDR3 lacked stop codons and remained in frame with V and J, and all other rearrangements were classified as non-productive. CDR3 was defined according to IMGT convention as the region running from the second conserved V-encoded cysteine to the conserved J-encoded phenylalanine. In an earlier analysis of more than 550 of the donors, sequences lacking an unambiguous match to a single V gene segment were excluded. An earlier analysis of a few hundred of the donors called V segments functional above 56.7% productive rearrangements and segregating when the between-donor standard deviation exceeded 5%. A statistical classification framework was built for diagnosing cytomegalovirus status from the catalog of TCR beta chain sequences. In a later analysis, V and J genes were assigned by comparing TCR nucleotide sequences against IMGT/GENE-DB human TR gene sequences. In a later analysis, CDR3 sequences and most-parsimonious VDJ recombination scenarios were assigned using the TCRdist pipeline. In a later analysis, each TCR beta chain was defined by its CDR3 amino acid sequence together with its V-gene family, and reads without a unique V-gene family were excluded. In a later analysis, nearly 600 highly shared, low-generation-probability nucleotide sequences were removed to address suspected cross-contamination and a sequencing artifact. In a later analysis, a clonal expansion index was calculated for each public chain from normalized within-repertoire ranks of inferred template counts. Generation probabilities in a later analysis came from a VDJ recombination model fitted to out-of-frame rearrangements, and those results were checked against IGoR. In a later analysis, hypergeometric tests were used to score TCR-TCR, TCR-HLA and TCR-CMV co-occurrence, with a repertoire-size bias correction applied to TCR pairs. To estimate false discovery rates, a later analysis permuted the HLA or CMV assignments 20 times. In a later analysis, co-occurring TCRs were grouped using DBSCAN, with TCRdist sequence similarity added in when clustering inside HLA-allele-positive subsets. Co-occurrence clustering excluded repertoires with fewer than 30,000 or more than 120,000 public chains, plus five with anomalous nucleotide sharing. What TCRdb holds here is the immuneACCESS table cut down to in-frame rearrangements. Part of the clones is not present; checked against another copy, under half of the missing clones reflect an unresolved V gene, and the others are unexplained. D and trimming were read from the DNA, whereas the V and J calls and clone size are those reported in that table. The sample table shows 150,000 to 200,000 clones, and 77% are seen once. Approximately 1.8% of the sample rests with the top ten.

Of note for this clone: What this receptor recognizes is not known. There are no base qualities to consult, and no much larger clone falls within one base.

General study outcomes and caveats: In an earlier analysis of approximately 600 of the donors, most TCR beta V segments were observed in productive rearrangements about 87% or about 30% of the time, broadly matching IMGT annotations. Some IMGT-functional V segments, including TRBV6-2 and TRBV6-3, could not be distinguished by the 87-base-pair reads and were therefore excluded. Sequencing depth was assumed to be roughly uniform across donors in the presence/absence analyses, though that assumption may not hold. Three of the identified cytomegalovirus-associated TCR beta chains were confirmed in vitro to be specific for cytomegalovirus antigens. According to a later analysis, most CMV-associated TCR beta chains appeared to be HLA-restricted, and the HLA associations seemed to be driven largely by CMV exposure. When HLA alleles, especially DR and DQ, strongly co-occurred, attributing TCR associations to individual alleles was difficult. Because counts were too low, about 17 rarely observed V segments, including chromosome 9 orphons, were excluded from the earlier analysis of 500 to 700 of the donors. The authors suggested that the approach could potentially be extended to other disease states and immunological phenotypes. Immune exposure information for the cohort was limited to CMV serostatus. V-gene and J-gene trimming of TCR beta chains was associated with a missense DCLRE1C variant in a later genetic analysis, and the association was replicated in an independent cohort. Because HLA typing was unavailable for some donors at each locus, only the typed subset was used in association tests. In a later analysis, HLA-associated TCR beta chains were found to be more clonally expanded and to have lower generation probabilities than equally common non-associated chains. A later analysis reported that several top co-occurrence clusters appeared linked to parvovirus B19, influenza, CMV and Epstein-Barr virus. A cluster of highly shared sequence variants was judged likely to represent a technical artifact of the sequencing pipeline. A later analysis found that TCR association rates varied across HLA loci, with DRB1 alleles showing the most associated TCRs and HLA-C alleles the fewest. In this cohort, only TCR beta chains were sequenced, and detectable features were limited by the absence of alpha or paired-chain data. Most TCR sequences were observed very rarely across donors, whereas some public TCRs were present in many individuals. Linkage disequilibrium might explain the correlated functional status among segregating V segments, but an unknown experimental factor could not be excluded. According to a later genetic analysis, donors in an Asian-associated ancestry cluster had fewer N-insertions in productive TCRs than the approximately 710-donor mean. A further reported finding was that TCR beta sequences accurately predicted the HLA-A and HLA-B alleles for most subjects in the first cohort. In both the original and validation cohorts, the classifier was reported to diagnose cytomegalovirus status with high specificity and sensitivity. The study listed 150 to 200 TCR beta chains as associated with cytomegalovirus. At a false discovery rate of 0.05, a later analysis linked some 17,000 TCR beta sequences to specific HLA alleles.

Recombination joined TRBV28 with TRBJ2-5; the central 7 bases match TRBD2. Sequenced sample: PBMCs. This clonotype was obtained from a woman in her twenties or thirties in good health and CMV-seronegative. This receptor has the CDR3 CASSFLGGKGETQYF. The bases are TGTGCCAGCAGTTTCCTGGGAGGGAAGGGAGAGACCCAGTACTTC.